A selection of T cell receptor beta chains follows, all from one sample in a study of blood T cell repertoires in COVID-19. Here immunoSEQ multiplex PCR was the method, and the copy in TCRdb shows in-frame clones only, minus some. The sample lists 91,000 or so clones, 90% to 95% occurring once. Sequencing was carried out using peripheral blood. These receptors were taken from a woman in her forties or fifties in a cohort sampled during active COVID-19. The CDR3 runs from the conserved cysteine through the conserved F or W. The listing skips clone size in some rows; elsewhere it reads once, few, many or a size class.

abundance	v_gene	j_gene	CDR3aa
once	TRBV18	TRBJ2-7	CASSVAGGPYEQYF
-	TRBV11-1	TRBJ2-5	CASSLDQGSETQYF
-	TRBV11-2	TRBJ2-7	CASSLDLASGTPLREQYF
-	TRBV28	TRBJ1-6	CGVLGANSPLHF
-	TRBV5-5	TRBJ2-7	CASSNPGVASYEQYF
-	TRBV7-6	TRBJ2-3	CASRAGTSGVSTDTQYF
-	TRBV10-1	TRBJ1-3	CASSESKGAGQGAGENTIYF
-	TRBV18	TRBJ2-3	CASSPGGAYTDTQYF
-	TRBV7-3	TRBJ2-1	CASSSDRAGEQFF
-	TRBV30	TRBJ1-6	CAWHKSKMSSYNSPLHF
-	TRBV9	TRBJ2-5	CASSAQEYQETQYF
-	TRBV2	TRBJ1-4	CASSENGGTATNEKLFF
-	TRBV19	TRBJ1-6	CASMGQGVGNSPLHF
-	TRBV27	TRBJ2-2	CASRSSGRARTGELFF
-	TRBV15	TRBJ2-3	CATSRDPRGEDTQYF
-	TRBV27	TRBJ2-1	CASSLYGSEQFF
-	TRBV5-1	TRBJ1-1	CASSLYLGQGNTEAFF
-	TRBV19	TRBJ2-7	CASSISGSSYEQYF
-	TRBV27	TRBJ2-2	CASSLLLASGELFF
-	TRBV6-6	TRBJ1-2	CASSPLGRGAGYTF
few	TRBV2	TRBJ1-2	CASRAGANYGYTF
-	TRBV5-1	TRBJ2-5	CASSRGQETQYF
-	TRBV10-2	TRBJ1-5	CASSGRQNQPQHF
-	TRBV4-1	TRBJ1-2	CASSQDQQGYYGYTF
-	TRBV6-4	TRBJ2-3	CASSALAQSTDTQYF
-	TRBV3-1/TRBV3-2	TRBJ2-7	CASSLGGGSYEQYF
-	TRBV7-2	TRBJ2-1	CASSISGSQQFF
-	TRBV5-4	TRBJ2-5	CASSLVQGEETQYF
-	TRBV18	TRBJ2-3	CASSPRYLQGAIGTDTQYF
-	TRBV3-1/TRBV3-2	TRBJ1-1	CASSHQDRVFKTEAFF
-	TRBV18	TRBJ2-7	CASSPGTAYEQYF
-	TRBV5-4	TRBJ2-3	CATRGQGQDTQYF
few	TRBV10-3	TRBJ2-5	CAIRDREGWETQYF
-	TRBV13	TRBJ2-1	CASSLTGSSYNEQFF
-	TRBV28	TRBJ2-1	CASSLLGSSYNEQFF
-	TRBV5-4	TRBJ2-3	CASSARTSGTTDTQYF
-	TRBV5-1	TRBJ2-2	CASSGGLAGESGELFF
once	TRBV29-1	TRBJ2-5	CSVESGGETQYF
-	TRBV19	TRBJ1-1	CASSIWWDTLSNTEAFF
-	TRBV12-2	TRBJ2-7	CVRDNLSYEQYF
-	TRBV2	TRBJ1-2	CASSEALPGGGNYGYTF
once	TRBV5-5	TRBJ2-1	CASSLGASGNYNEQFF
once	TRBV7-9	TRBJ2-2	CASRGKLNTGELFF
-	TRBV5-1	TRBJ1-4	CASSLANPQAGEKLFF
-	TRBV19	TRBJ2-1	CASSISGSWDRSSYNEQFF
once	TRBV15	TRBJ2-1	CATSRPGQGSIHEQFF
-	TRBV5-6	TRBJ1-6	CASSLDWAGDRPLHF
-	TRBV12-3/TRBV12-4	TRBJ1-1	CASSFTGITEAFF
-	TRBV5-4	TRBJ2-2	CASSRTGGYTGELFF
-	TRBV11-3	TRBJ2-1	CASSKSGGALNEQFF
-	TRBV10-3	TRBJ1-4	CASRQGVDEKLFF
-	TRBV18	TRBJ2-3	CASSSMAGGIRGFLTDTQYF
-	TRBV7-8	TRBJ2-1	CASSLVARAYNEQFF
once	TRBV5-8	TRBJ2-1	CASRGRAYNEQFF
-	TRBV3-1/TRBV3-2	TRBJ2-5	CASSQDRLIAGQETQYF
once	TRBV6-5	TRBJ1-1	CASSYTRQLNTEAFF
-	TRBV7-2	TRBJ1-2	CASSSGGAWDYGYTF
-	TRBV3-1/TRBV3-2	TRBJ2-2	CASSQVWASLNTGELFF
-	TRBV29-1	TRBJ2-1	CSGRQAGGYNEQFF